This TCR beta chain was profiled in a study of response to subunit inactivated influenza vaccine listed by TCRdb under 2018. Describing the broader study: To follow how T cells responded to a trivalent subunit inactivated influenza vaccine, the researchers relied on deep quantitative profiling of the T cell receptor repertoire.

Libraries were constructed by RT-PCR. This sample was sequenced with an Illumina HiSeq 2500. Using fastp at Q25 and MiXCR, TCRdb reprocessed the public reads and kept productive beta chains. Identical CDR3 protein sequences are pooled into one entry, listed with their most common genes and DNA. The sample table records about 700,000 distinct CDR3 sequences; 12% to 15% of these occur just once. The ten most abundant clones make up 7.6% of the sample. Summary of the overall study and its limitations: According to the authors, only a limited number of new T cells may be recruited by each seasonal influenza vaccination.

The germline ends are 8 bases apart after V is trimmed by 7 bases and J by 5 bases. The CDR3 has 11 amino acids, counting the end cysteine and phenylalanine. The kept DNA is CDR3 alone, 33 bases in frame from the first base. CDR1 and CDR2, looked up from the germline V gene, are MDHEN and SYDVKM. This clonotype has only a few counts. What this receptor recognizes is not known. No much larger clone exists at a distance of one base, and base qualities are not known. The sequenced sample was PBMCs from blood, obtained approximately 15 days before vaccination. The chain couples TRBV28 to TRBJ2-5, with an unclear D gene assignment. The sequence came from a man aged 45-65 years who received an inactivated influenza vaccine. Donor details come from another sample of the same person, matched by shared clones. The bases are TGTGCCAGCATTATAGGGGAGACCCAGTACTTC. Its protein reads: CASIIGETQYF.